Each of the 27 T cell receptor beta chains below was sequenced from the same sample in a study of T cell responses to AZD1222 COVID-19 vaccine. Clones were sequenced by immunoSEQ multiplex PCR, and TCRdb holds only the in-frame ones, with some missing. The table has more than 95,000 clones, roughly nine tenths seen once. The sample consisted of peripheral blood, taken on day 0 of AZD1222 vaccination. The receptors stem from an adult in good health.

The J gene is TRBJ1-5, the V gene TRBV28; 10 bases are a match to TRBD1. V lost 3 bases and J lost 2; bases outside the gene matches: 4. The CDR3 has 16 amino acids. The V gene's germline CDR1 is MDHEN and CDR2 SYDVKM. The CDR3 region is CASSFLGTGGNQPQHF. The CDR3 DNA is TGTGCCAGCAGTTTCTTAGGGACAGGGGGCAATCAGCCCCAGCATTTT.

The chain is built from TRBV19 and TRBJ1-6; perhaps TRBD1 as D (5 bases). V was shortened by 3 bases and J by 9 bases, with 18 bases between the two germline ends. The CDR3 is 16 residues long. CDR1 and CDR2 from the germline V gene are LNHDA and SQIVND (reference sequence). The CDR3 sequence: CASSIPLGQGGSPLHF. Here the CDR3 DNA reads TGTGCCAGTAGTATCCCTCTCGGGCAGGGAGGTTCACCCCTCCACTTT.

This CDR3 is CASSSRQGANNEQFF. As DNA, the CDR3 is TGTGCCAGCAGCTCAAGACAGGGGGCAAACAATGAGCAGTTCTTC. J is TRBJ2-1 and V is TRBV7-6; 10 bases agree with TRBD1. Germline values: CDR1 SGHVS, CDR2 FNYEAQ. This CDR3 is 15 amino acids long. V gave up 4 bases and J gave up 5 bases; unmatched junction bases: 5.

V and J are TRBV5-8 and TRBJ2-5; D remains ambiguous. With 2 bases removed from V and 0 bases from J, the gap between germline ends came to 8 bases. Germline V gene data show CDR1 as SGHTS and CDR2 as YDEGEE. The CDR3 is 14 residues long. The CDR3 here is CASSLGSHQETQYF. CDR3 in DNA: TGTGCCAGCAGCTTAGGCAGCCACCAAGAGACCCAGTACTTC.

This clone was recorded only once. V and J are TRBV7-9 and TRBJ2-3, with D perhaps TRBD2 (6 bases). V lost 11 bases to trimming and J lost 0 bases, with 12 bases between them. The germline gives CDR1 SEHNR, CDR2 FQNEAQ (reference sequence). This CDR3 spans 13 amino acids. CDR3 sequence: CAYSRGSTDTQYF. CDR3 DNA: TGTGCCTATTCGCGGGGTAGCACAGATACGCAGTATTTT.

V usage is TRBV4-2 and J usage is TRBJ2-1, with 10 bases aligning to TRBD2. The germline V gene encodes CDR1 LGHNA and CDR2 YNFKEQ. With 1 base clipped from V and 1 base from J, the junction kept 4 bases outside the gene matches. The CDR3 is 17 amino acids. The CDR3 region has the DNA TGTGCCAGCAGCCAAGTTGTAGCGGGGGGTTCCTACAATGAGCAGTTCTTC. It encodes CASSQVVAGGSYNEQFF.

The V gene is TRBV5-1, the J gene TRBJ1-6; D ambiguous. The CDR3 has 12 residues. Germline lookup yields CDR1 SGHRS and CDR2 YFSETQ. V was shortened by 2 bases and J by 5 bases, with 2 bases between the two germline ends. In DNA, the CDR3 is TGCGCCAGCAGCTTCAATAATTCACCCCTCCACTTT. As protein: CASSFNNSPLHF.

The CDR3 protein is CASRPGQGPANEKLFF. The CDR3 coding sequence is TGTGCAAGTCGCCCGGGACAGGGACCGGCTAATGAAAAACTGTTTTTT. The chain has TRBV12-2 and TRBJ1-4; TRBD1 is the table's D call and was not checked against the DNA. TRBV12-2 is a pseudogene. The CDR3 contains 16 residues.

CDR3 nucleotide sequence: TGTGCCAGCAGCCCGACAGGGGCTGGTGAGACCCAGTACTTC. The encoded protein is CASSPTGAGETQYF. V is TRBV28 and J is TRBJ2-5; 8 bases fit TRBD1. The CDR3 sequence is 14 residues long. Germline V gene lookup returns CDR1 MDHEN and CDR2 SYDVKM. V dropped 6 bases and J dropped 5; count of bases not matched to a gene: 8.

The gene calls are TRBV2 and TRBJ1-5; possible D gene TRBD1, 5 bases. The CDR3 loop spans 13 amino acids. V lost 4 bases to trimming and J lost 1 base, with 5 bases between them. Germline V lookup: CDR1 SNHLY, CDR2 FYNNEI. CDR3 sequence: CASSGQSNQPQHF. The CDR3 DNA reads as TGTGCCAGCAGTGGACAGAGCAATCAGCCCCAGCATTTT.

The CDR3 here is CASSLSGAAEAFF. CDR3 DNA sequence: TGTGCCAGCAGTCTGAGCGGCGCGGCTGAAGCTTTCTTT. This chain uses TRBV7-6 with TRBJ1-1, with unresolved D. This CDR3 has 13 residues. The V gene's germline CDR1 is SGHVS and CDR2 FNYEAQ. V was clipped by 6 bases and J by 6 bases, with 14 bases between them. The full variable domain, its missing parts supplied by reference TRBV7-6 and TRBJ1-1, is GAGVSQSPRYKVTKRGQDVALRCDPISGHVSLYWYRQALGQGPEFLTYFNYEAQQDKSGLPNDRFSAERPEGSISTLTIQRTEQRDSAMYRCASSLSGAAEAFFGQGTRLTVV.

In this sample, this clone turned up once. CDR3 loop: CASSLMSTGNYEQYF. CDR3 coding DNA: TGTGCCAGCAGCTTAATGTCCACAGGGAACTACGAGCAGTACTTC. The chain employs TRBV7-3 and TRBJ2-7; weak D call: TRBD1 (6 bases). Germline V gene lookup returns CDR1 SGHTA and CDR2 FQGTGA. The CDR3 has 15 amino acids. Trimming stripped 1 base from V and 3 bases from J, with 13 bases between.

This rearrangement joins TRBV3-1 (or the pseudogene TRBV3-2) to TRBJ2-2; perhaps D is TRBD1 or TRBD2 (5 bases each). Germline assignment: CDR1 LGHDT and CDR2 YNNKEL (reference sequence). The V and J ends lost 4 bases and 4 bases respectively, with 13 bases between them. The CDR3 spans 15 residues. The CDR3 protein is CASSPSWDVTGELFF. In DNA, the CDR3 is TGTGCCAGCAGCCCTTCCTGGGACGTCACCGGGGAGCTGTTTTTT.

V and J are TRBV7-2 and TRBJ1-1; perhaps TRBD1 as D (5 bases). V lost 3 bases to trimming and J lost 4 bases, with 12 bases between them. Germline V lookup: CDR1 SGHTA, CDR2 FQGNSA. The CDR3 has 14 amino acids. This chain's CDR3 is CASSFFQGTTEAFF. The CDR3 DNA follows: TGTGCCAGCAGCTTCTTTCAGGGTACCACTGAAGCTTTCTTT.

The chain couples TRBV30 to TRBJ2-3, with 7 bases lining up with TRBD2. CDR1 GTSNPN and CDR2 SVGIG come from the germline V gene (reference sequence). J lost 9 bases, V lost 5 bases, and 2 bases had no gene match. The CDR3 loop spans 10 amino acids. The CDR3 spells CAWGAGTQYF. The CDR3 coding sequence is TGTGCCTGGGGAGCGGGGACGCAGTATTTT.

The rearrangement links TRBV6-2 or TRBV6-3 to TRBJ1-2; 10 bases match TRBD1. The CDR3 runs 15 residues. The germline CDR1 and CDR2 sequences are MNHEY and SVGEGT. V was clipped by 3 bases and J by 1 base; unmatched bases: 2. CDR3: CASSYGDRGNYGYTF. The CDR3, as DNA: TGTGCCAGCAGTTATGGGGACAGGGGTAACTATGGCTACACCTTC.

The CDR3 reads CASSHSGNTIYF. The CDR3 bases are TGTGCCAGCAGCCATTCAGGAAACACCATATATTTT. The J gene is TRBJ1-3, the V gene TRBV3-1 (or the pseudogene TRBV3-2); D unresolved. This CDR3 has 12 residues. V lost 3 bases and J lost 4, with 4 bases in between. The V gene's germline CDR1 is LGHDT and CDR2 YNNKEL (reference sequence).

The J gene is TRBJ1-5, the V gene TRBV30, with a tentative D call TRBD1 (5 bases). This CDR3 is built from 14 residues. The V end lost 0 bases, the J end lost 7 bases, and 13 bases lay between the germline ends. Germline V gives CDR1 GTSNPN, CDR2 SVGIG (reference sequence). The CDR3: CAWSVQTERQPQHF. CDR3 bases: TGTGCCTGGAGTGTTCAGACAGAAAGACAGCCCCAGCATTTT.

This clone has only a few counts. The genes are TRBV28 and TRBJ1-2; TRBD1 is a possible D gene (5 bases). The CDR3 covers 16 residues. The ends were cut back, 5 bases at V and 7 bases at J, with 23 bases in the middle. Germline V CDR1 and CDR2: MDHEN, SYDVKM. The CDR3 DNA is TGTGCCAGCAGTGACCTGCGGGGCTTCGTGGGAGGTGGCTACACCTTC. Translated: CASSDLRGFVGGGYTF.

V gene TRBV7-6 combines with J gene TRBJ1-1, with D hard to call. CDR3 size: 12 residues. Deletions cut 3 bases from V and 1 base from J, with 3 bases between. Per germline, CDR1 SGHVS and CDR2 FNYEAQ. CDR3 residues: CASSFKNTEAFF. The CDR3 DNA reads TGTGCCAGCAGCTTTAAGAACACTGAAGCTTTCTTT.

The chain carries TRBV7-9 and TRBJ2-5; TRBD2 aligns across 10 bases. Trimming took 5 bases from V and 5 from J; bases not matched to a gene: 11. Germline-derived CDR1 and CDR2 are SEHNR and FQNEAQ (reference sequence). This CDR3 region has 16 residues. The CDR3 DNA is TGTGCCAGCAGCCTCCGGACTAGCGGAGGGGCCGAGACCCAGTACTTC. The encoded protein is CASSLRTSGGAETQYF.

V and J are TRBV6-4 and TRBJ2-6; D is undetermined. The CDR3 length is 15 residues. V was clipped by 6 bases and J by 1 base, with 10 bases between them. Germline V gene sequence: CDR1 MRHNA, CDR2 SNTAGT. CDR3 DNA: TGTGCCAGCAGCCAGACGGATTCTGGGGCCAACGTCCTGACTTTC. Residues: CASSQTDSGANVLTF.

The chain employs TRBV7-9 and TRBJ2-7, with no clear D. CDR1 is SEHNR and CDR2 is FQNEAQ in the germline V gene (reference sequence). Deletions cut 5 bases from V and 2 bases from J, with 16 bases between. This CDR3 has 15 residues. CDR3 coding DNA: TGTGCCAGCAGCGAACCCACATTGGGGACCTACGAGCAGTACTTC. This translates into CASSEPTLGTYEQYF.

In nucleotides, the CDR3 is TGTGCCACCAGCAGTACCGGGACAGGGTACGCCGGGGAGCTGTTTTTT. It codes for CATSSTGTGYAGELFF. The chain uses TRBV15 and TRBJ2-2, with 9 positions matching TRBD1. The germline CDR1 and CDR2 sequences are LNHNV and YYDKDF (reference sequence). This CDR3 has 16 residues. The junction had 8 bases not matched to a gene; V was cut back by 3 bases and J by 6 bases. Variable domain in full (rest from reference TRBV15 and TRBJ2-2): DAMVIQNPRYQVTQFGKPVTLSCSQTLNHNVMYWYQQKSSQAPKLLFHYYDKDFNNEADTPDNFQSRRPNTSFCFLDIRSPGLGDTAMYLCATSSTGTGYAGELFFGEGSRLTVL.

This chain connects TRBV28 to TRBJ1-3; the D gene is possibly TRBD1 (5 bases). Germline CDR1 MDHEN, CDR2 SYDVKM. CDR3 length: 15 residues. Trimming stripped 6 bases from V and 3 bases from J, with 15 bases between. This CDR3 reads CASSNQGGRGNTIYF. In DNA form, the CDR3 reads TGTGCCAGCAGCAATCAGGGAGGTCGTGGAAACACCATATATTTT.

The chain has TRBV27 and TRBJ1-1; D perhaps matches TRBD1 (6 bases). Germline CDR1 MNHEY, CDR2 SMNVEV (reference sequence). This CDR3 has 16 amino acids. The V gene lost 2 bases and the J gene lost 0 bases, with 13 bases spanning the gap. Here the CDR3 reads CASSLMGGGMNTEAFF. The CDR3 nucleotides are TGTGCCAGCAGTTTAATGGGGGGGGGCATGAACACTGAAGCTTTCTTT.

V gene TRBV9 combines with J gene TRBJ1-4; TRBD1 might be the D (5 bases). The CDR3 is 14 residues long. Germline V lookup: CDR1 SGDLS, CDR2 YYNGEE. Trimming removed 1 base at V and 7 bases at J, with 11 bases between. The CDR3 loop is CASSVMDNGEKLFF. CDR3 coding DNA: TGTGCCAGCAGCGTAATGGACAATGGTGAAAAACTGTTTTTT.